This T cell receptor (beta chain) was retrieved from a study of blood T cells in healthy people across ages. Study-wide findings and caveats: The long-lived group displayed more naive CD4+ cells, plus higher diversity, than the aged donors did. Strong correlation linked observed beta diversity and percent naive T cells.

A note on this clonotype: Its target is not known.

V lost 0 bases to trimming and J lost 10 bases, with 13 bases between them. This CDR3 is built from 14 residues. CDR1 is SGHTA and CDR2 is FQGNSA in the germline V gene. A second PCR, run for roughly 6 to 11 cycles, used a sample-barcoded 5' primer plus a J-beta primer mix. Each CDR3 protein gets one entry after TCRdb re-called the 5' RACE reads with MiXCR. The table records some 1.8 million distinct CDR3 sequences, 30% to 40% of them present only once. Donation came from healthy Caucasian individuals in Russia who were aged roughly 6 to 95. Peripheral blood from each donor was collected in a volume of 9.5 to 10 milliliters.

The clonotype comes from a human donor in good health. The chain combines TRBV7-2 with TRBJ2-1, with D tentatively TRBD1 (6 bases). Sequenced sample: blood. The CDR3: CASSLAYGTREQFF. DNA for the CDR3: TGTGCCAGCAGCTTAGCCTACGGGACAAGAGAGCAGTTCTTC. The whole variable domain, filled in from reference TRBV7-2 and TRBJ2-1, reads GAGVSQSPSNKVTEKGKDVELRCDPISGHTALYWYRQSLGQGLEFLIYFQGNSAPDKSGLPSDRFSAERTGGSVSTLTIQRTQQEDSAVYLCASSLAYGTREQFFGPGTRLTVL.